Listed below are T cell receptor beta chains from one sample, sequenced in a study of T-cell memory formation after mild COVID-19. TCRdb analysed the 5' RACE reads with MiXCR anew, one entry per CDR3 protein. The table has about 470,000 distinct CDR3 sequences, 15% to 20% seen once; the top ten hold 9% to 15%. The specimen sequenced was PBMCs or a T cell subset sorted from them (not recorded which). Receptors originate from an adult woman who had mild COVID-19 (a few samples of this study predate the infection). Cell type and time point are not known. Both conserved end residues are part of each CDR3. A D gene is named only where the DNA matches it firmly. A clone size is listed for some rows: how often the clone was seen (once, few, many), or a class if it is expanded.

TRBD2	TRBJ2-1	TRBV7-2	few	CASSLETAGGTEFF	TGTGCCAGCAGCTTAGAAACGGCGGGAGGGACCGAGTTCTTC
.	TRBJ2-7	TRBV9	once	CASSVGEPKGGEQYF	TGTGCCAGCAGCGTAGGAGAACCCAAGGGGGGTGAGCAGTACTTC
TRBD2	TRBJ2-7	TRBV28	few	CASMRGLAGSVSYEQYF	TGTGCCAGCATGCGGGGACTAGCGGGATCAGTCTCCTACGAGCAGTACTTC
.	TRBJ2-3	TRBV3-1	.	CASSLQGNTQYF	TGTGCCAGCAGCCTCCAGGGAAATACGCAGTATTTT
.	TRBJ2-2	TRBV5-1	.	CASGPIPSGELFF	TGCGCCAGCGGCCCCATCCCGTCCGGGGAGCTGTTTTTT
TRBD2	TRBJ2-3	TRBV5-6	.	CASTLGLAADTQYF	TGTGCCAGCACCTTGGGACTAGCCGCAGATACGCAGTATTTT
TRBD1	TRBJ1-5	TRBV7-2	.	CASRRQGWNQPQHF	TGTGCCAGCAGGCGACAGGGATGGAATCAGCCCCAGCATTTT
.	TRBJ1-5	TRBV12-3/TRBV12-4	.	CASTLQGANQPQHF	TGTGCCAGCACCCTACAGGGCGCCAATCAGCCCCAGCATTTT
.	TRBJ2-3	TRBV6-5	few	CASSYSAGITDTQYF	TGTGCCAGCAGTTACTCCGCGGGTATCACAGATACGCAGTATTTT
.	TRBJ2-7	TRBV11-2	many	CASSPQGGLYEQYF	TGTGCCAGCAGCCCTCAGGGGGGACTCTACGAGCAGTACTTC
TRBD2	TRBJ2-5	TRBV5-1	many	CASAGGDNSKKETQYF	TGCGCCTCCGCCGGGGGGGATAATTCGAAGAAAGAGACCCAGTACTTC
TRBD2	TRBJ2-3	TRBV12-3/TRBV12-4	.	CASSPTSGASTDTQYF	TGTGCCAGCAGTCCAACTAGCGGGGCTAGCACAGATACGCAGTATTTT
.	TRBJ2-3	TRBV5-1	.	CASCRQFGTDTQYF	TGCGCCAGCTGTAGACAGTTCGGCACAGATACGCAGTATTTT
TRBD1	TRBJ1-4	TRBV14	.	CASSLSGTGQKLFF	TGTGCCAGCAGCTTGTCCGGGACAGGACAAAAACTGTTTTTT
TRBD1	TRBJ2-5	TRBV5-5	.	CASSAAGGHETQYF	TGTGCCAGCAGCGCGGCAGGGGGCCACGAGACCCAGTACTTC
TRBD2	TRBJ2-3	TRBV5-1	.	CASSVPLAGGLTDTQYF	TGCGCCAGCAGCGTACCGCTAGCGGGAGGTTTAACAGATACGCAGTATTTT